The 18 T cell receptor beta chains presented below share a single source sample, sequenced in a study of vaccination effects on CD4 cells after COVID-19. Their antigens are not known. Measured with immunoSEQ multiplex PCR; TCRdb has only the in-frame clones, and not every one. The sample contains nearly 45,000 clones, around 72% of which appear only once. Antigen-specific CD4+ T cells expanded by the ViraFEST assay with viral peptide pools were then sequenced. Isolating CD4+ T cells followed 9 to 11 days of culture. By PCR, the person was confirmed to have had SARS-CoV-2 infection between March and December 2020. The material sequenced was CD4+ T cells from PBMCs cultured with a peptide pool, taken before COVID-19 vaccination. These receptors all stem from a human donor who had a prior SARS-CoV-2 infection.

The rearrangement links TRBV27 to TRBJ2-1, with a possible D match to TRBD1 (5 bases). The CDR3 is 13 amino acids. V lost 7 bases, J lost 8 bases, and 15 bases lay in between. Germline values: CDR1 MNHEY, CDR2 SMNVEV (reference sequence). In nucleotides, the CDR3 is TGTGCCAGCAAAGTCGACTGGGGCGATGAGCAGTTCTTC. Encoded protein: CASKVDWGDEQFF.

In this sample, this clone turned up a few times. The chain employs TRBV7-2 and TRBJ1-4, with a tentative D call TRBD1 (6 bases). The germline V gene encodes CDR1 SGHTA and CDR2 FQGNSA. Trimming shortened V by 1 base and J by 4 bases, and 13 bases separated the two germline ends. This CDR3 has 16 residues. The DNA for the CDR3 is TGTGCCAGCAGCTTAGTGGGGGGCAGTCTTAATGAAAAACTGTTTTTT. This gives the protein CASSLVGGSLNEKLFF.

The chain is built from TRBV19 and TRBJ1-2; D is undetermined. With 4 bases removed from V and 8 bases from J, the gap between germline ends came to 20 bases. Germline loops: CDR1 LNHDA, CDR2 SQIVND (reference sequence). This CDR3 has 15 residues. CDR3 protein: CASSRGRTREQGYTF. CDR3 nucleotides: TGTGCCAGTAGTAGGGGAAGGACCCGTGAACAGGGCTACACCTTC.

This clone turned up a few times. This sequence joins TRBV7-9 and TRBJ2-2; 13 bases are shared with TRBD2. V dropped 5 bases and J dropped 6; count of bases not matched to a gene: 9. The CDR3 extends over 17 amino acids. Germline V gene data show CDR1 as SEHNR and CDR2 as FQNEAQ (reference sequence). In DNA, the CDR3 is TGTGCCAGCAGCGGATCCTCACTAGCGGGAGGGGCCGGGGAGCTGTTTTTT. Amino acids: CASSGSSLAGGAGELFF.

CDR3 nucleotide sequence: TGCGCCACCCTACGACAGACAAACTACGAGCAGTACTTC. This encodes CATLRQTNYEQYF. The rearrangement uses TRBV23-1 and TRBJ2-7; the D gene is possibly TRBD1 (5 bases). TRBV23-1 is an ORF, with its function uncertain. V was trimmed by 10 bases and J by 3 bases, leaving 16 bases between them. The CDR3 contains 13 residues.

The chain joins TRBV24-1 to TRBJ2-7; tentatively, D is TRBD1 or TRBD2 (5 bases each). Germline CDR1 and CDR2: KGHDR and SFDVKD. This CDR3 spans 13 amino acids. Trimming left V 9 bases short and J 0 bases short, with 11 bases between. The CDR3 region is CATGDRNSYEQYF. CDR3 nucleotide sequence: TGTGCCACCGGGGACCGGAACTCCTACGAGCAGTACTTC.

By share, this clone counts as large. The gene calls are TRBV5-8 and TRBJ1-4; D not certain. The ends were cut back, 0 bases at V and 8 bases at J, with 14 bases in the middle. The CDR3 spans 15 residues. Per germline, CDR1 SGHTS and CDR2 YDEGEE. In nucleotides, the CDR3 is TGTGCCAGCAGCTTGGGTTCAAGTGGTTACGAAAAACTGTTTTTT. Amino acids: CASSLGSSGYEKLFF.

A few counts support this clone. The gene calls are TRBV11-3 and TRBJ1-1; 8 nucleotides match TRBD1. V lost 2 bases to trimming and J lost 4 bases; unmatched junction nucleotides: 6. Germline V gene data show CDR1 as SGHNT and CDR2 as YENEEA. The CDR3 is 15 residues long. CDR3 coding DNA: TGTGCCAGCAGCTTATTTGCCCAGGGGGCCACTGAAGCTTTCTTT. Its translation: CASSLFAQGATEAFF.

J is TRBJ2-7 and V is TRBV19, with 7 bases that match TRBD2. CDR1 and CDR2 from the germline V gene are LNHDA and SQIVND (reference sequence). The CDR3 is made up of 13 amino acids. J lost 4 bases, V lost 5 bases, and 5 bases had no gene match. CDR3 residues: CASSATGGYEQYF. The CDR3 bases are TGTGCCAGTAGTGCCACCGGGGGGTACGAGCAGTACTTC.

V and J are TRBV11-2 and TRBJ1-2; no clear D. The CDR3 spans 12 residues. V shed 3 bases and J shed 2 bases, with 4 bases lying between them. Germline assignment: CDR1 SGHAT and CDR2 FQNNGV. DNA of the CDR3: TGTGCCAGCAGCTTCCAGAACTATGGCTACACCTTC. Translating gives CASSFQNYGYTF.

The chain joins TRBV6-2 or TRBV6-3 to TRBJ2-1; weak D call: TRBD2 (6 bases). There are 18 residues in the CDR3. V was cut by 4 bases and J by 0 bases, with 19 bases left in between. CDR1 is MNHEY and CDR2 is SVGEGT in the germline V gene. This CDR3 is CASSFDPGLLFSYNEQFF. Written as DNA, the CDR3 is TGTGCCAGCAGTTTCGACCCAGGACTACTCTTCTCCTACAATGAGCAGTTCTTC.

A note on this clone: Other DNA sequences in this specimen translate into the identical CDR3. The V gene is TRBV18, the J gene TRBJ2-6; 12 nucleotides agree with TRBD1. The CDR3 sequence is 17 residues long. Germline trimming cut 4 bases from V and 4 bases from J; bases unmatched to any gene: 5. Germline V gives CDR1 KGHSH, CDR2 LQKENI. CDR3 sequence reads: CASSRGQGASGANVLTF. The CDR3 DNA reads TGTGCCAGCTCACGGGGACAGGGGGCCTCAGGGGCCAACGTCCTGACTTTC. The full variable domain, its missing parts supplied by reference TRBV18 and TRBJ2-6, is NAGVMQNPRHLVRRRGQEARLRCSPMKGHSHVYWYRQLPEEGLKFMVYLQKENIIDESGMPKERFSAEFPKEGPSILRIQQVVRGDSAAYFCASSRGQGASGANVLTFGAGSRLTVL.

The chain is built from TRBV11-3 and TRBJ2-7, with TRBD1 as a possible D gene (5 bases). The ends were cut back, 3 bases at V and 2 bases at J, with 11 bases in the middle. The CDR3 runs 14 residues. Germline V CDR1 and CDR2: SGHNT, YENEEA. The CDR3 loop reads CASSFTTGPYEQYF. CDR3 bases: TGTGCCAGCAGCTTCACTACAGGACCCTACGAGCAGTACTTC.

CDR3 loop: CASRRTGFSSYEQYF. The CDR3 DNA reads as TGTGCCAGCAGAAGAACAGGGTTCAGCTCCTACGAGCAGTACTTC. This chain uses TRBV6-4 with TRBJ2-7; D perhaps matches TRBD1 (6 bases). V shed 6 bases and J shed 0 bases, with 15 bases lying between them. The germline V gene encodes CDR1 MRHNA and CDR2 SNTAGT. The CDR3 is 15 residues long.

The CDR3 loop reads CASSPGLDTEAFF. In DNA, the CDR3 is TGTGCCAGCTCCCCAGGGTTGGACACTGAAGCTTTCTTT. The rearrangement joins TRBV18 to TRBJ1-1, with D possibly being TRBD1 (5 bases). CDR1 and CDR2 from the germline V gene are KGHSH and LQKENI. The CDR3 sequence is 13 residues long. V shed 6 bases and J shed 3 bases, with 11 bases lying between them.

The rearrangement links TRBV12-3 or TRBV12-4 to TRBJ2-7; D possibly corresponds to TRBD1 (5 bases). Trimming shortened V by 1 base and J by 7 bases, and 11 bases separated the two germline ends. The CDR3 runs 13 residues. The CDR3 region is CASSLGQGWEQYF. DNA of the CDR3: TGTGCCAGCAGTTTAGGCCAGGGATGGGAGCAGTACTTC.

This clone was detected a few times. This chain joins TRBV9 and TRBJ2-5, with TRBD1 matching over 9 bases. Germline lookup yields CDR1 SGDLS and CDR2 YYNGEE. This CDR3 is built from 15 residues. With V trimmed by 0 bases and J by 3 bases, 3 bases remained unmatched. The CDR3 protein is CASSVATGGKETQYF. CDR3 coding DNA: TGTGCCAGCAGCGTAGCTACAGGGGGCAAAGAGACCCAGTACTTC.

This clone appeared once. The chain carries TRBV5-1 and TRBJ1-6; possibly TRBD1 for D (5 bases). This CDR3 has 14 residues. CDR1 and CDR2 (germline): SGHRS, YFSETQ. V was shortened by 0 bases and J by 7 bases, with 8 bases between the two germline ends. CDR3 residues: CASSLDRMNSPLHF. CDR3 in DNA: TGCGCCAGCAGCTTGGACAGGATGAATTCACCCCTCCACTTT.